Below, 17 T cell receptor beta chains from the same sample are listed, as sequenced in a study of vaccination and CD4 T cells after COVID-19 (dated by TCRdb to between 2021 and 2022). Libraries were constructed by PCR. Sequencing used an Illumina iSeq 100. At the Johns Hopkins FTIC core, DNA from the cultured CD4+ T cells underwent TCR sequencing with the Oncomine TCR Beta short-read assay. TCRdb cleaned the public reads at Q25 with fastp, built clones with MiXCR and kept in-frame beta chains. Duplicate CDR3 protein sequences are folded into a single record with the most common DNA and genes. This sample holds around 9,000 distinct CDR3 sequences; roughly 50% were observed only once. The ten biggest clones cover around 7.6% of the sample. Interpreted using the paper, the treatment or condition label stands for: approximately 11-day PBMC culture with coronavirus spike peptide pools or control peptides (ViraFEST assay).

These receptors' targets are unknown. Sequenced sample: CD4+ T cells from blood, cultured in vitro. The receptors were gathered from a human donor who had recovered from COVID-19.

V is TRBV2 and J is TRBJ1-1; no reliable D call. The germline CDR1 and CDR2 sequences are SNHLY and FYNNEI. V was cut by 7 bases and J by 4 bases, with 16 bases left in between. CDR3 length: 14 amino acids. The chain's CDR3 is CASIKDRSGTEAFF. DNA for the CDR3: TGTGCCAGCATCAAAGACCGGTCTGGCACTGAAGCTTTCTTT.

V usage is TRBV7-2 and J usage is TRBJ2-5; D is possibly TRBD1 (8 bases). Germline CDR1 SGHTA, CDR2 FQGNSA. The CDR3 has 16 residues. V was trimmed by 4 bases and J by 6 bases, leaving 21 bases between them. The CDR3 nucleotides read TGTGCCAGCAGCTACAGCGGGACAGGAGTTCTTCAGACCCAGTACTTC. It is translated as CASSYSGTGVLQTQYF.

This clonotype showed up just a few times. The V call is TRBV20-1, the J call TRBJ1-2; tentative D call: TRBD1 (5 bases). The germline CDR1 and CDR2 sequences are DFQATT and SNEGSKA (reference sequence). Trimming took 0 bases from V and 5 from J, leaving 16 bases between them. This CDR3 comprises 15 residues. This CDR3 is CSAREAQVFPYGYTF. CDR3 DNA: TGCAGTGCTAGAGAGGCACAGGTCTTTCCGTATGGCTACACCTTC.

This clonotype came up a few times. The rearrangement joins TRBV20-1 to TRBJ1-2; the D is unclear. The length of the CDR3 is 11 residues. The germline V gene encodes CDR1 DFQATT and CDR2 SNEGSKA (reference sequence). The V end lost 4 bases, the J end lost 4 bases, and 7 bases lay between the germline ends. CDR3 residues: CSATGLYGYTF. The CDR3 DNA reads TGCAGTGCTACAGGCCTCTATGGCTACACCTTC.

The J gene is TRBJ2-3, the V gene TRBV18; no firm D call. Germline assignment: CDR1 KGHSH and CDR2 LQKENI. The CDR3 contains 15 residues. Trimming took off 2 bases at V and 0 bases at J, with 9 bases between the two ends. The CDR3, as DNA: TGTGCCAGCTCACCAGCCTTTATTAGCACAGATACGCAGTATTTT. Translation: CASSPAFISTDTQYF.

The rearrangement links TRBV28 to TRBJ1-2, with 8 bases identical to TRBD1. Germline trimming cut 8 bases from V and 2 bases from J; bases unmatched to any gene: 4. The CDR3 is 13 amino acids. CDR1 is MDHEN and CDR2 is SYDVKM in the germline V gene. The CDR3 DNA sequence: TGTGCCAGCGATCGGACAGGGAACTATGGCTACACCTTC. Encoded protein: CASDRTGNYGYTF.

The chain carries TRBV6-1 and TRBJ1-2; 7 bases are shared with TRBD1. The CDR3 is 15 residues long. The germline gives CDR1 MNHNS, CDR2 SASEGT. V shed 6 bases, J shed 2 bases, and the junction held 9 bases outside the gene matches. This CDR3 reads CASSPGQRKNYGYTF. The CDR3 DNA follows: TGTGCCAGCAGCCCGGGACAGCGCAAAAACTATGGCTACACCTTC.

This clonotype occurred a few times. This sequence joins TRBV10-3 and TRBJ2-5, with D tentatively TRBD1 (5 bases). Germline-derived CDR1 and CDR2 are ENHRY and SYGVKD. The V end lost 8 bases, the J end lost 3 bases, and 13 bases lay between the germline ends. CDR3 length: 13 amino acids. The CDR3 region has the DNA TGTGCCATCGGGATGCAGGGTAAAGAGACCCAGTACTTC. Translation: CAIGMQGKETQYF.

The chain has TRBV7-8 and TRBJ1-1; TRBD1 matches at 9 bases. The J segment lost 11 bases and the V segment lost 1 base, leaving 11 bases of the junction unmatched. Germline CDR1 SGHVS, CDR2 FQNEAQ. This CDR3 spans 15 amino acids. CDR3 in DNA: TGTGCCAGCAGCTTAGAAACCCCCGGGACAGGGAATGCTTTCTTT. Protein product: CASSLETPGTGNAFF.

V gene TRBV30 combines with J gene TRBJ2-7; either TRBD1 or TRBD2 may fit D (5 bases each). Trimming shortened V by 5 bases and J by 3 bases, and 11 bases separated the two germline ends. The germline V gene encodes CDR1 GTSNPN and CDR2 SVGIG (reference sequence). This CDR3 is built from 12 residues. CDR3 sequence reads: CAWSRDRYEQYF. The DNA for the CDR3 is TGTGCCTGGTCACGGGACCGCTACGAGCAGTACTTC.

This clonotype was seen a few times. The chain joins TRBV6-2 or TRBV6-3 to TRBJ1-2; weak D call: TRBD1 (5 bases). The CDR3 length is 13 residues. Germline CDR1 reads MNHEY; CDR2 reads SVGEGT. V was clipped by 6 bases and J by 6 bases, with 14 bases between them. This CDR3 reads CASRSLPGHGYTF. CDR3 nucleotides: TGTGCCAGCAGGTCACTTCCGGGGCATGGCTACACCTTC.

V and J are TRBV5-1 and TRBJ2-3; D is unresolved. Germline V gives CDR1 SGHRS, CDR2 YFSETQ. The CDR3 spans 13 residues. V was clipped by 1 base and J by 4 bases, with 7 bases between them. CDR3 region: CASSLSGPDTQYF. The CDR3 coding sequence is TGCGCCAGCAGCTTGAGTGGTCCAGATACGCAGTATTTT.

The chain links TRBV6-2 or TRBV6-3 to TRBJ2-5; D call uncertain. The CDR3 length is 13 residues. Deletions cut 8 bases from V and 5 bases from J, with 15 bases between. CDR1 MNHEY and CDR2 SVGEGT come from the germline V gene. The CDR3 sequence is CASLRQRMETQYF. Here the CDR3 DNA reads TGTGCCAGCCTGAGACAAAGGATGGAGACCCAGTACTTC.

The chain recombines TRBV24-1 with TRBJ2-5, with no clear D. V shed 4 bases and J shed 6 bases, with 14 bases lying between them. Germline V CDR1 and CDR2: KGHDR, SFDVKD. The CDR3 is 14 residues long. CDR3 nucleotide sequence: TGTGCCACCAGTGACCCGGCCTGGACGCAGACCCAGTACTTC. Translated, it gives CATSDPAWTQTQYF.

This sequence joins TRBV15 and TRBJ2-3, with D perhaps matching TRBD1 (6 bases). V lost 1 base to trimming and J lost 6 bases, with 14 bases between them. Germline assignment: CDR1 LNHNV and CDR2 YYDKDF (reference sequence). CDR3 length equals 15 residues. The CDR3, as DNA: TGTGCCACCAGCAGAGGGGGGACACAAAGGGATACGCAGTATTTT. It yields the protein CATSRGGTQRDTQYF. Using reference TRBV15 and TRBJ2-3 for the parts outside the CDR3, the full variable domain is DAMVIQNPRYQVTQFGKPVTLSCSQTLNHNVMYWYQQKSSQAPKLLFHYYDKDFNNEADTPDNFQSRRPNTSFCFLDIRSPGLGDTAMYLCATSRGGTQRDTQYFGPGTRLTVL.

This clonotype was seen a handful of times. The V gene is TRBV6-5, the J gene TRBJ2-7; D is unclear. V lost 3 bases and J 1 base, leaving 7 bases between the germline ends. The CDR3 sequence is 13 residues long. Looked up from germline, CDR1 is MNHEY and CDR2 is SVGAGI. CDR3 region: CASSYRSSYEQYF. DNA of the CDR3: TGTGCCAGCAGTTATCGTAGTTCCTACGAGCAGTACTTC.

The rearrangement joins TRBV20-1 to TRBJ2-7; perhaps TRBD2 as D (5 bases). Germline V gives CDR1 DFQATT, CDR2 SNEGSKA (reference sequence). V was clipped by 1 base and J by 5 bases, with 15 bases between them. This CDR3 region has 14 residues. The CDR3 DNA follows: TGCAGTGCTAGAGGCGTGAAGCGGCTCGACGAGCAGTACTTC. As protein: CSARGVKRLDEQYF.